The TCR beta chain described here comes from a study of T cells expressing NK-cell markers (dated by TCRdb to between 2020 and 2021). In the study overall: TCR beta-chain repertoires were profiled in sorted CD3+CD56+NKG2C+, CD3+CD56+NKG2C- and CD3+CD56-NKG2C+ T-cell subsets from roughly eight donors. Among the eight sequenced donors, seven were HCMV-seropositive and one was HCMV-seronegative. The study sequenced eight donors, all healthy volunteers chosen at random: three men and five women. Illumina HiSeq 2000/2500, MiSeq or NextSeq was used to sequence libraries as 2 x 150 bp reads. Overall study outcomes, separate from this receptor: Those dominant clonotypes were again the most abundant among CD3+CD56-NKG2C+ cells in a few donors, at roughly 28.3-60.1%. It remained unclear whether the expanded NKG2C-expressing T cell clones were specific for HCMV antigens. In six or seven donors, the dominant CD3+CD56+NKG2C+ clonotypes ranked among the top 10 CD8+ clonotypes, making up 1.0-7.0% of CD8+ T cells.

For this clonotype: Its cognate antigen has yet to be identified.

A commercial ELISA kit detecting HCMV-specific IgG in serum was used to determine HCMV serostatus. Ficoll density gradient centrifugation was used to isolate peripheral blood mononuclear cells from blood. Sequencing was carried out with an Illumina HiSeq 2000. TCR beta cDNA libraries were prepared using 5'RACE template switching, which introduced a universal primer site and unique molecular identifiers. Priming for cDNA synthesis came from the TCR beta constant segment, and two successive PCR amplification steps followed. As for how the authors treated the data: MIGEC was used to demultiplex reads and group the reads by UMI, and MiTCR was used to assemble and quantify clonotypes. Only TCR cDNA sequences supported by at least two reads were kept to exclude erroneous sequences. The tcR package was used for downstream repertoire analysis, and clonotypes were matched across fractions by CDR3 nucleotide sequence plus V segment. VDJmatch was used to annotate antigen specificity against VDJdb, with one amino acid substitution in CDR3 allowed. After reprocessing by TCRdb, each CDR3 protein sequence is one entry, and no DNA is given. Here the V and J calls rest on TCRdb's processing, not on the authors' analysis. This sample's clone table shows roughly 450,000 distinct CDR3 sequences. Of the sample, 1.4% to 1.5% is held by the ten largest clones.

CDR1 and CDR2 are read off the germline V gene (reference sequence) as SEHNR and FQNEAQ. The CDR3 runs 19 amino acids, cysteine and phenylalanine included. No DNA is listed. The sample was blood T cells: a sorted CD56 or NKG2C T cell subset, CD4+ or CD8+ T cells, or bulk PBMC T cells (not recorded which). This sequence uses TRBV7-9 and TRBJ1-1. This TCR came from a woman aged 45 to 65 in good health. Donor details come from another sample of the same person, matched by shared clones. The CDR3 in this case is CASSLRLALGPQDDTEAFF.